In this sample, the clone carrying this T cell receptor beta chain turned up once. This sample was taken from a study of blood T cell repertoires in COVID-19. Those who participated ranged in age from roughly 18 to 89 years and resided in some 24 US areas. Participants' own reports of clinical history determined their cohort assignment. Symptom resolution, clearance, or two negative PCRs marked the recovered donors of Cohort 3. Assay used: immunoSEQ multiplex PCR; TCRdb lists only in-frame clones, some missing. This sample has roughly 150,000 clones, with about four fifths found just once. V lost 3 bases and J lost 4; bases outside the gene matches: 5. This CDR3 contains 14 residues. The germline V gene has CDR1 MDHEN and CDR2 SYDVKM.

The TCR was taken from a man aged 55 to 70 who had recovered from COVID-19. This rearrangement joins TRBV28 to TRBJ1-2; TRBD1 aligns across 7 bases. Sequenced input: PBMCs or T cells enriched from blood (not recorded which). The CDR3 region has the DNA TGTGCCAGCAGTTTTTGGGACAGATCCTATGGCTACACCTTC. As protein: CASSFWDRSYGYTF.